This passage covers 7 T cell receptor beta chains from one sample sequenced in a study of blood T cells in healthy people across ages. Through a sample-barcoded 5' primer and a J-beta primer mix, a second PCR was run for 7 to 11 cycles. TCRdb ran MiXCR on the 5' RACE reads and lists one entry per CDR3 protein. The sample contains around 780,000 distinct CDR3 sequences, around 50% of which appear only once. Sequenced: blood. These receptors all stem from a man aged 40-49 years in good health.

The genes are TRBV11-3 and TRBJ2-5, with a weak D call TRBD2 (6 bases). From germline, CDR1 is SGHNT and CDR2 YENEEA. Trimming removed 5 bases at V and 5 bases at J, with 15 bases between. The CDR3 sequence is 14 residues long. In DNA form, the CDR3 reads TGTGCCAGCAGCCCCCGGGACTTTCGGGAGACCCAGTACTTC. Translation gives CASSPRDFRETQYF.

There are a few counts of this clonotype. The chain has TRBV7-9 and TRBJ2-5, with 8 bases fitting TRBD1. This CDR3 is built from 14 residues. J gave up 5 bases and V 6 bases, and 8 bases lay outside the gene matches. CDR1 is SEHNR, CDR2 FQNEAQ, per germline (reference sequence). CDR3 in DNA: TGTGCCAGCAGGCATGGGACAGGCCGCGAGACCCAGTACTTC. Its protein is CASRHGTGRETQYF.

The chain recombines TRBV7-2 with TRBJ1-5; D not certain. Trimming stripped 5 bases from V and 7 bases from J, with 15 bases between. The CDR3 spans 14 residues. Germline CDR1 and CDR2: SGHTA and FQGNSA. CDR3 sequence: CASSLREWGQPQHF. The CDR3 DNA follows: TGTGCCAGCAGCCTAAGGGAGTGGGGACAGCCCCAGCATTTT.

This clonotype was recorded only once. The CDR3 DNA reads TGTGCCAGCAGTTACTCCGACAACTACTACGAGCAGTACTTC. It codes for CASSYSDNYYEQYF. The V and J genes are TRBV6-5 and TRBJ2-7; D gene unclear. The CDR3 covers 14 residues. V lost 0 bases and J lost 3, with 9 bases in between. Per germline, CDR1 MNHEY and CDR2 SVGAGI.

The DNA for the CDR3 is TGTGCCAGCACAACAGCGCCCGGCGAAAAACTGTTTTTT. As protein: CASTTAPGEKLFF. This rearrangement joins TRBV6-1 to TRBJ1-4; no definite D call. Germline V gene sequence: CDR1 MNHNS, CDR2 SASEGT. This CDR3 is built from 13 residues. Trimming left V 7 bases short and J 8 bases short, with 14 bases between.

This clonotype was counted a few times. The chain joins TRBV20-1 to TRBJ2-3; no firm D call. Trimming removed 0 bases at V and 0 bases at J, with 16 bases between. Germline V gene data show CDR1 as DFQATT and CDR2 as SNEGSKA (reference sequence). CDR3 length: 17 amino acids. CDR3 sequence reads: CSAREGPVGPSTDTQYF. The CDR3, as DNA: TGCAGTGCTAGAGAGGGTCCCGTGGGTCCTAGCACAGATACGCAGTATTTT.

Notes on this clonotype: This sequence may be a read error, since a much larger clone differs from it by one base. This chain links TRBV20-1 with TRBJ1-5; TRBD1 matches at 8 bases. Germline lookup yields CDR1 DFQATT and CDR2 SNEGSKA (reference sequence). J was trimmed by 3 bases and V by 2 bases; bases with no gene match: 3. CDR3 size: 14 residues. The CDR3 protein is CSARPDRVNQPQHF. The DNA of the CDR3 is TGCAGTGCTAGACCGGACAGGGTCAATCAGCCCCAGCATTTT.